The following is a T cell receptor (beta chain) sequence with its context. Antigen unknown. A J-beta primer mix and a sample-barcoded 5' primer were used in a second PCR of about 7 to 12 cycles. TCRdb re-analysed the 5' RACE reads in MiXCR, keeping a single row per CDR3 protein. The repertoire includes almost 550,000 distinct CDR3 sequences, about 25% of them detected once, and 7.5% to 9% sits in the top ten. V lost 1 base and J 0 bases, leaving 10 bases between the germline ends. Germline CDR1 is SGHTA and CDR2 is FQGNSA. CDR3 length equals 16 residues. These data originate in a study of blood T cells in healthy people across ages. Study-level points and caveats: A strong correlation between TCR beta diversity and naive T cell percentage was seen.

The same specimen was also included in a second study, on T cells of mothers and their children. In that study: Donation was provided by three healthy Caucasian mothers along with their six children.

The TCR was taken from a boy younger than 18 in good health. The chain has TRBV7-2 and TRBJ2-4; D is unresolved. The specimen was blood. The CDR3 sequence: CASSLGGRSAKNIQYF. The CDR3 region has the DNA TGTGCCAGCAGCTTAGGGGGAAGGTCAGCCAAAAACATTCAGTACTTC.